This T cell receptor beta chain was identified during a study of blood T cell repertoires in COVID-19. This clone came up a few times. Trimming at V came to 1 base and at J to 4 bases, leaving 6 bases not matched to a gene. Germline CDR1 reads KGHSH; CDR2 reads LQKENI. The CDR3 totals 16 residues. The table came from immunoSEQ multiplex PCR; TCRdb's copy has only in-frame clones and leaves some out. The table includes about 300,000 clones, 85% detected once. This TCR derives from a woman in her twenties or thirties who had been exposed to COVID-19. The V and J genes are TRBV18 and TRBJ2-3, with 9 nucleotides matching TRBD2. Material: PBMCs or T cells enriched from blood (not recorded which). In nucleotides, the CDR3 is TGTGCCAGCTCACCACAAGGCGGGAGGGTAGCAGATACGCAGTATTTT. Residues: CASSPQGGRVADTQYF.